The clone carrying this T cell receptor (beta chain) was counted between two and nine times. TCRdb processed the RT-PCR reads anew with MiXCR; each CDR3 protein has one entry. The data contain about 680,000 distinct CDR3 sequences, 14% of them singletons. The CDR3 spans 14 residues. V lost 5 bases and J lost 5; bases outside the gene matches: 7. Germline CDR1 and CDR2: DFQATT and SNEGSKA (reference sequence). This rearrangement joins TRBV20-1 to TRBJ2-7, with 12 bases lining up with TRBD2. Input material: memory CD4+ T cells from blood. The sequence was obtained from a female donor in good health, serving as a healthy control. This CDR3 is CSAATSGRNDEQYF. In DNA form, the CDR3 reads TGCAGTGCTGCGACTAGCGGGAGAAACGACGAGCAGTACTTC.